The 8 T cell receptor beta chains in this list originate from one sample, sequenced in a study of T cell responses to AZD1222 COVID-19 vaccine. TCRdb's copy holds only in-frame clones and misses some; the assay was immunoSEQ multiplex PCR. The data contain over 150,000 clones, roughly 92% of them singletons. The input for sequencing was peripheral blood, taken on day 0 of AZD1222 vaccination. Receptors originate from an adult in good health.

The chain is built from TRBV6-5 and TRBJ1-2; D remains unclear. This CDR3 contains 11 residues. Per the germline V gene, CDR1 is MNHEY and CDR2 is SVGAGI. Trimming stripped 6 bases from V and 8 bases from J, with 10 bases between. CDR3 sequence: CASSNRGGYTF. The CDR3 DNA follows: TGTGCCAGCAGCAACCGCGGCGGCTACACCTTC.

The genes are TRBV19 and TRBJ2-1; 14 nucleotides agree with TRBD2. Germline V CDR1 and CDR2: LNHDA, SQIVND (reference sequence). V dropped 6 bases and J dropped 0; count of bases not matched to a gene: 7. CDR3 length: 18 residues. The CDR3 loop is CASRGTSGRQSSYNEQFF. The CDR3 DNA reads TGTGCCAGTAGGGGGACTAGCGGGAGACAGAGCTCCTACAATGAGCAGTTCTTC.

V and J are TRBV11-2 and TRBJ2-1; D gene ambiguous. The V gene's germline CDR1 is SGHAT and CDR2 FQNNGV. The CDR3 is 15 residues long. Trimming removed 5 bases from V and 7 bases from J, with 18 bases in between. CDR3 bases: TGTGCCAGCAGCATCCTCTCGACCCTTACGAATGAGCAGTTCTTC. Translation gives CASSILSTLTNEQFF. The whole variable domain, filled in from reference TRBV11-2 and TRBJ2-1, reads EAGVAQSPRYKIIEKRQSVAFWCNPISGHATLYWYQQILGQGPKLLIQFQNNGVVDDSQLPKDRFSAERLKGVDSTLKIQPAKLEDSAVYLCASSILSTLTNEQFFGPGTRLTVL.

The rearrangement links TRBV2 to TRBJ1-6, with D uncertain. V gave up 7 bases and J gave up 7 bases, with 11 bases separating them. The CDR3 is 13 residues long. The germline gives CDR1 SNHLY, CDR2 FYNNEI. CDR3 residues: CASMNSANSPLHF. The CDR3 region has the DNA TGTGCCAGCATGAACAGCGCCAATTCACCCCTCCACTTT.

The genes are TRBV30 and TRBJ1-6; 9 nucleotides match TRBD1. The length of the CDR3 is 14 residues. Trimming removed 4 bases from V and 6 bases from J; junction bases left unmatched: 4. Germline CDR1 GTSNPN, CDR2 SVGIG (reference sequence). The CDR3 is CAWTTGQGNSPLHF. The CDR3 DNA reads as TGTGCCTGGACGACGGGACAGGGTAATTCACCCCTCCACTTT.

V usage is TRBV13 and J usage is TRBJ2-7; D is uncertain. Germline V gene lookup returns CDR1 PRHDT and CDR2 FYEKMQ (reference sequence). The CDR3 is 14 amino acids. V was shortened by 0 bases and J by 6 bases, with 12 bases between the two germline ends. CDR3 sequence: CASSLGLSISEQYF. In DNA, the CDR3 is TGTGCCAGCAGCTTAGGCCTGTCTATTAGCGAGCAGTACTTC.

V gene TRBV5-4 combines with J gene TRBJ2-7, with TRBD2 matching over 16 bases. CDR1 SGHNT and CDR2 YYREEE come from the germline V gene (reference sequence). This CDR3 is built from 17 residues. V was clipped by 3 bases and J by 1 base; unmatched bases: 4. Here the CDR3 DNA reads TGTGCCAGCAGCTCGGGACTAGCGGGAGGGCCTTCCTACGAGCAGTACTTC. Amino acid sequence: CASSSGLAGGPSYEQYF.

This chain uses TRBV7-2 with TRBJ1-2; D call uncertain. Germline V CDR1 and CDR2: SGHTA, FQGNSA. With 3 bases removed from V and 3 bases from J, the gap between germline ends came to 5 bases. The CDR3 runs to 12 residues. The CDR3 DNA follows: TGTGCCAGCAGCTTGTCGGACTATGGCTACACCTTC. The encoded protein is CASSLSDYGYTF.